This T cell receptor (beta chain) was identified in a study of cytomegalovirus exposure and HLA in healthy donors listed by TCRdb under 2017. At the level of the whole study: In an earlier analysis of 450 to 750 of the donors, approximately 300 Gb of sequence data and 117 million unique TCR beta sequences from 150 million to 200 million T cells were reported. About 320 gigabases of sequencing data and approximately 93 million unique TCR sequences were included in an early release covering under 650 HLA-typed donors. Among the roughly 400 genotyped donors, 75% to 90% belonged to the genetic ancestry cluster associated with self-reported Caucasian donors. The aim of the study was to test whether cataloging public T cell receptors could identify signatures of past pathogen exposure. The study profiled the T cell repertoires of hundreds of subjects by immunosequencing and related them to cytomegalovirus serostatus. In addition to the first cohort of hundreds of subjects, a separate validation cohort of 130 or so different subjects was used. To predict cytomegalovirus infection status, the study combined high-throughput TCR immunosequencing, statistical association of individual TCRs with disease status, and machine learning. A later analysis re-examined previously published TCR beta repertoires from hundreds of donors and added high-resolution HLA genotyping to investigate patterns of TCR occurrence. The later analysis used no new phenotypic data to find candidate immune exposures, relying instead on TCR beta sequences and their occurrence across donors. An earlier analysis of around 540 of the donors applied high-throughput TCR beta sequencing to assess whether each TCR beta V gene segment acted as functional or pseudogenic. Alongside the repertoire data, information on donor age, sex, ethnicity and CMV serostatus was compiled. In a later genetic analysis, genome-wide SNP genotypes for about 65% of the roughly 700 donors were used, and that subset was treated as a discovery cohort. All discovery cohort repertoires had been generated on a single sequencing platform. HLA typing covered class I and class II loci at four-digit resolution. The number of typed donors differed by locus: about 620-630 for A, B, C, DRB1 and DQB1; approximately 540 for DQA1; approximately 600 for DPA1; and roughly 470 for DPB1. About five DR-DQ haplotypes were treated as single units for association and clustering because of strong linkage in the cohort. Among under 450 genotyped donors of the cohort, an average of around 240,000 unique TCR beta nucleotide sequences were sequenced per donor, roughly a sixth of them non-productive. Results the study describes overall, beyond this receptor: In this cohort, only TCR beta chains were sequenced, and detectable features were limited by the absence of alpha or paired-chain data. A later analysis found that HLA-associated TCR beta chains were more clonally expanded and had lower generation probabilities than equally common non-associated chains. A later analysis found that most CMV-associated TCR beta chains appeared HLA-restricted, with HLA associations seemingly driven largely by CMV exposure. Because some donors lacked HLA typing at each locus, the association tests relied only on the typed subset. A cluster of highly shared sequence variants was judged likely to be a technical artifact of the sequencing pipeline. A later analysis reported that several top co-occurrence clusters appeared linked to parvovirus B19, influenza, CMV and Epstein-Barr virus. The study gave a list of 150 to 200 TCR beta chains associated with cytomegalovirus. In a later genetic analysis, a missense DCLRE1C variant was associated with V-gene and J-gene trimming of TCR beta chains, and the association was replicated in an independent cohort. According to a later analysis, TCR association rates differed among HLA loci, with DRB1 alleles showing the most associated TCRs and HLA-C alleles showing the fewest. Three of the identified cytomegalovirus-associated TCR beta chains were confirmed in vitro to be specific for cytomegalovirus antigens. Assigning TCR associations to individual alleles was difficult when HLA alleles, especially DR and DQ, strongly co-occurred. Some IMGT-functional V segments, including TRBV6-2 and TRBV6-3, could not be distinguished by the 87-base-pair reads and were therefore excluded. Linkage disequilibrium might explain the correlated functional status among segregating V segments, but an unknown experimental factor could not be excluded. The earlier analysis of 587 of the donors excluded seventeen rarely observed V segments, including chromosome 9 orphons, because counts were too low. An earlier analysis of roughly 570 of the donors showed that most TCR beta V segments appeared in productive rearrangements either about 87% or about 30% of the time, which broadly matched IMGT annotations. Compared with the roughly 600-donor mean, donors in an Asian-associated ancestry cluster had fewer N-insertions in productive TCRs, according to a later genetic analysis. For the cohort, immune exposure information was limited to CMV serostatus. According to the authors, the approach could potentially be generalized to other disease states and immunological phenotypes. Presence/absence analyses assumed roughly uniform sequencing depth across donors, an assumption that may not hold. A further reported finding was that TCR beta sequences accurately predicted the HLA-A and HLA-B alleles for most subjects in the first cohort. Most TCR sequences were seen in very few donors, while some public TCRs were found in many individuals. A later analysis associated 15,000 to 20,000 TCR beta sequences with specific HLA alleles at a false discovery rate of 0.05. The classifier was reported to diagnose cytomegalovirus status with high specificity and sensitivity in both the original cohort and the validation cohort.

V sheds 0 bases and J sheds 0 bases, leaving 7 bases between their ends. CDR1 and CDR2, looked up from the germline V gene, are SGHDT and YYEEEE. The CDR3 contains 15 residues, cysteine and phenylalanine counted. Only the CDR3 DNA is retained, 45 bases long and in frame from the first base. Concerning this clone itself: Its cognate antigen has yet to be identified. Nothing much larger sits one base from this clone, and base qualities are not available.

The cohort comprised 670 or so healthy bone marrow donors. At the time of sampling, all cohort members were nominally healthy, though unrecorded immune exposures were likely present. The donor tested CMV seropositive and was one of the 289 seropositive cohort members. A peripheral blood sample was provided by each donor, and peripheral blood mononuclear cells were used for TCR beta sequencing. The Qiagen DNeasy Blood Extraction Kit was used to extract genomic DNA from the blood cell samples. The library was made by the immunoSEQ multiplex PCR assay. A mixture of 60 forward primers for TCR Vbeta segments and 13 reverse primers for TCR Jbeta segments was used in the multiplex PCR. A multiplex PCR assay on genomic DNA amplified the CDR3 region of rearranged TCR beta genes. The amplified TCR beta libraries were sequenced on the Illumina HiSeq System as 87-base-pair reads. The authors' pipeline ran thus. A later analysis tallied 75 million to 95 million unique TCR beta chains across the 550 to 850 repertoires, and approximately 9.9 million of those chains were shared by two or more donors. Raw reads were error-corrected and collapsed into unique sequences with a nearest-neighbor algorithm that merged closely related sequences to remove PCR and sequencing errors. CDR3 sequences were aligned to IMGT reference sequences to assign V, D and J gene segments. Each retained sequence needed at least a six-nucleotide match to both a V gene segment and a J gene segment. A rearrangement was called productive if the CDR3 had no stop codons and remained in frame with V and J, and every other rearrangement was called non-productive. CDR3 was defined according to IMGT convention as the region running from the second conserved V-encoded cysteine to the conserved J-encoded phenylalanine. The earlier analysis of roughly 590 of the donors excluded any sequence lacking an unambiguous match to a single V gene segment. An earlier analysis of fewer than 750 of the donors called V segments functional above 56.7% productive rearrangements and segregating when the between-donor standard deviation exceeded 5%. A statistical classification framework was built for diagnosing cytomegalovirus status from the catalog of TCR beta chain sequences. A later analysis assigned V and J genes by comparing TCR nucleotide sequences with IMGT/GENE-DB human TR gene sequences. Using the TCRdist pipeline, a later analysis assigned CDR3 sequences along with most-parsimonious VDJ recombination scenarios. In a later analysis, every TCR beta chain was defined by the combination of its CDR3 amino acid sequence and its V-gene family, and reads without a unique V-gene family were dropped. A later analysis removed 550 to 650 highly shared, low-generation-probability nucleotide sequences to deal with suspected cross-contamination and a sequencing artifact. For each public chain, a later analysis derived a clonal expansion index from normalized ranks of inferred template counts within each repertoire. In a later analysis, generation probabilities were computed with a VDJ recombination model fitted to out-of-frame rearrangements, and the resulting probabilities were checked against IGoR. Hypergeometric tests were used in a later analysis to score TCR-TCR, TCR-HLA and TCR-CMV co-occurrence, with a repertoire-size bias correction applied to the TCR pairs. False discovery rates were estimated in a later analysis by permuting HLA or CMV assignments 20 times. In a later analysis, co-occurring TCRs were grouped using DBSCAN, with TCRdist sequence similarity added in when clustering inside HLA-allele-positive subsets. Repertoires with fewer than 30,000 or more than 120,000 public chains were left out of co-occurrence clustering, as were about 5 repertoires with anomalous nucleotide sharing. This is the immuneACCESS table as TCRdb keeps it, with only in-frame sequences that have V and J called. A part of the clones is gone; compared with another copy, unresolved V genes explain less than half, and the rest is unexplained. Clone size and the V and J calls come from that table; the DNA yielded D and trimming. The sample table holds about 110,000 clones, of which around four fifths were seen once. The ten largest account for 7.7% of the sample.

The sequencing input was PBMCs. The receptor's source is a woman between 45 and 60 years old in good health and CMV-seropositive. The chain links TRBV5-6 with TRBJ2-4; matching of 6 bases hints at TRBD2 as the D gene. The CDR3 reads CASSLGGVAKNIQYF. The nucleotides are TGTGCCAGCAGCTTGGGGGGGGTAGCCAAAAACATTCAGTACTTC.